The subject of this entry is one T cell receptor beta chain. The data are from a study of blood T cell repertoires in COVID-19. Study as a whole: Sites across the United States, Italy and Spain contributed samples from acute and convalescent COVID-19. PBMCs, B-cell-depleted T cells, or T cells provided the cDNA or gDNA that made up the material.

This CDR3 comprises 13 residues. V was cut by 5 bases and J by 6 bases, with 12 bases left in between. Germline loops: CDR1 SGHNT, CDR2 YENEEA. In the authors' methods: Amplification of reference gene primers was used by the study to estimate nucleated cell counts. TCRdb keeps only in-frame clones here, not all; method: immunoSEQ multiplex PCR. The V and J calls and clone size come from that table; D and trimming were worked out from the DNA. The profile shows around 300,000 clones, roughly 85% of them singletons. The source is a human donor in a cohort sampled during active COVID-19. The gene calls are TRBV11-3 and TRBJ2-3; D is possibly TRBD2 (5 bases). The sample taken for sequencing was peripheral blood. The CDR3 coding sequence is TGTGCCAGCAGCGCCGGGGTCCGGGATACGCAGTATTTT. It specifies CASSAGVRDTQYF.